Shown below are 30 T cell receptor beta chains from a single sample sequenced in a study of blood T cell repertoires in COVID-19. Assay used: immunoSEQ multiplex PCR; TCRdb lists only in-frame clones, some missing. The sample carries 190,000 or so clones, 87% recorded once. Sequencing used peripheral blood. These receptors were obtained from a man aged 55 to 70 who had recovered from COVID-19.

CDR3 region: CSVEMAETQYF. The CDR3 nucleotides read TGCAGCGTTGAAATGGCTGAGACCCAGTACTTC. The rearrangement joins TRBV29-1 to TRBJ2-5; D remains unclear. The CDR3 loop spans 11 amino acids. The V gene lost 2 bases and the J gene lost 5 bases, with 6 bases spanning the gap. Germline V gene data show CDR1 as SQVTM and CDR2 as ANQGSEA.

The chain employs TRBV5-1 and TRBJ1-1; 8 bases match TRBD1. Trimming cost V 2 bases and J 3 bases; bases outside gene matches: 6. The CDR3 sequence is 15 residues long. CDR1 SGHRS and CDR2 YFSETQ come from the germline V gene. The CDR3 bases are TGCGCCAGCAGCTTAGCGGACAGGGCTGACACTGAAGCTTTCTTT. Residues: CASSLADRADTEAFF.

The rearrangement links TRBV7-2 to TRBJ1-1; 11 nucleotides line up with TRBD1. Germline V gene sequence: CDR1 SGHTA, CDR2 FQGNSA. There are 16 residues in the CDR3. Losses at the gene ends were 5 bases for V and 5 bases for J; bases not matched to a gene: 10. CDR3 DNA sequence: TGTGCCAGCAGCCCCCGGACAGGGGGCGCTAGTACTGAAGCTTTCTTT. It is translated as CASSPRTGGASTEAFF.

V and J are TRBV5-1 and TRBJ2-7; D is possibly TRBD1 (6 bases). The CDR3 has 15 residues. Trimming shortened V by 4 bases and J by 4 bases, and 18 bases separated the two germline ends. The germline gives CDR1 SGHRS, CDR2 YFSETQ. The CDR3 protein is CASSRPGQGRYEQYF. The CDR3 region has the DNA TGCGCCAGCAGCCGCCCCGGGCAGGGGCGGTACGAGCAGTACTTC.

This clone was recorded once. The V gene is TRBV19, the J gene TRBJ1-2, with TRBD1 as a possible D gene (6 bases). The V end was cut by 8 bases, the J end by 8 bases, with 18 bases between. Germline V gene sequence: CDR1 LNHDA, CDR2 SQIVND (reference sequence). The CDR3 is made up of 13 amino acids. The CDR3 DNA sequence: TGTGCCAGTTTGGGGGCGGGTTTTGAAGGCTACACCTTC. Protein product: CASLGAGFEGYTF. Full variable domain (missing parts from reference TRBV19 and TRBJ1-2): DGGITQSPKYLFRKEGQNVTLSCEQNLNHDAMYWYRQDPGQGLRLIYYSQIVNDFQKGDIAEGYSVSREKKESFPLTVTSAQKNPTAFYLCASLGAGFEGYTFGSGTRLTVV.

The rearrangement uses TRBV10-3 and TRBJ1-5; no clear D. The germline V gene encodes CDR1 ENHRY and CDR2 SYGVKD. The CDR3 sequence is 14 residues long. The V end was cut by 3 bases, the J end by 0 bases, with 6 bases between. The CDR3 nucleotides read TGTGCCATCAGTGATAATCTTAGCAATCAGCCCCAGCATTTT. It yields the protein CAISDNLSNQPQHF.

The chain couples TRBV3-1 (or the pseudogene TRBV3-2) to TRBJ2-1, with 10 positions matching TRBD2. J was trimmed by 5 bases and V by 4 bases; bases with no gene match: 5. The CDR3 covers 15 residues. Germline V lookup: CDR1 LGHDT, CDR2 YNNKEL (reference sequence). The CDR3 coding sequence is TGTGCCAGCAGCCGGACTAGCGGACTGAACAATGAGCAGTTCTTC. Amino acids: CASSRTSGLNNEQFF.

The chain uses TRBV6-5 and TRBJ2-3; a possible D gene is TRBD2 (6 bases). This CDR3 is built from 16 residues. The V and J ends lost 0 bases and 4 bases respectively, with 14 bases between them. CDR1 is MNHEY, CDR2 SVGAGI, per germline. CDR3 loop: CASSYSGGAGADTQYF. CDR3 nucleotides: TGTGCCAGCAGTTACTCCGGAGGGGCGGGTGCAGATACGCAGTATTTT.

The V and J genes are TRBV19 and TRBJ1-2, with TRBD1 matching 8 bases. The CDR3 extends over 14 amino acids. J gave up 6 bases and V 3 bases, and 6 bases lay outside the gene matches. Looked up from germline, CDR1 is LNHDA and CDR2 is SQIVND (reference sequence). CDR3 region: CASSMDRENHGYTF. The DNA of the CDR3 is TGTGCCAGTAGTATGGACAGGGAGAATCATGGCTACACCTTC.

This chain uses TRBV5-6 with TRBJ1-4; D might be TRBD1 (5 bases). Per germline, CDR1 SGHDT and CDR2 YYEEEE. Trimming cost V 4 bases and J 3 bases, with 10 bases left between them. The CDR3 has 14 residues. The CDR3 spells CASSRGVANEKLFF. The CDR3 bases are TGTGCCAGCAGCCGGGGGGTGGCTAATGAAAAACTGTTTTTT.

This sequence joins TRBV7-9 and TRBJ2-7; the match to TRBD2 covers 8 bases. J gave up 6 bases and V 1 base, and 11 bases lay outside the gene matches. Germline V gene sequence: CDR1 SEHNR, CDR2 FQNEAQ (reference sequence). This CDR3 is 16 amino acids long. The CDR3 protein is CASSLGTPGLVGEQYF. For the CDR3, the DNA is TGTGCCAGCAGCTTAGGGACCCCGGGACTAGTAGGCGAGCAGTACTTC.

V usage is TRBV5-1 and J usage is TRBJ2-7; TRBD2 might be the D (6 bases). CDR1 SGHRS and CDR2 YFSETQ come from the germline V gene. The CDR3 length is 17 residues. V was clipped by 0 bases and J by 0 bases, with 16 bases between them. The CDR3 sequence: CASSLAPSGPSSYEQYF. CDR3 DNA sequence: TGCGCCAGCAGCTTGGCCCCCAGCGGGCCGAGCTCCTACGAGCAGTACTTC.

The rearrangement uses TRBV15 and TRBJ1-2; TRBD1 agrees at 9 bases. V shed 4 bases and J 8 bases; nucleotides not matched to a gene: 8. The CDR3 consists of 14 residues. In germline, CDR1 is LNHNV, CDR2 YYDKDF (reference sequence). CDR3 nucleotide sequence: TGTGCCACCAGCAAGGGACAGGGTGATGGGGGCTACACCTTC. Translation: CATSKGQGDGGYTF.

The chain employs TRBV7-3 and TRBJ2-3, with D uncertain. Germline assignment: CDR1 SGHTA and CDR2 FQGTGA. With 6 bases removed from V and 2 bases from J, the gap between germline ends came to 6 bases. The CDR3 has 12 amino acids. The CDR3: CASSYYTDTQYF. DNA for the CDR3: TGTGCCAGCAGTTACTACACAGATACGCAGTATTTT.

The table lists this clone with a few counts. The chain employs TRBV19 and TRBJ1-1; tentative D call: TRBD1 (5 bases). The V gene's germline CDR1 is LNHDA and CDR2 SQIVND (reference sequence). The germline V and J ends were trimmed by 6 bases and 11 bases, with 13 bases remaining between them. The CDR3 is 11 amino acids. CDR3 nucleotide sequence: TGTGCCAGTAGCTTCCGGTGGGGCGCTTTCTTT. Translating gives CASSFRWGAFF.

The chain employs TRBV30 and TRBJ1-4; D ambiguous. CDR1 is GTSNPN, CDR2 SVGIG, per germline (reference sequence). This CDR3 contains 10 residues. Trimming stripped 4 bases from V and 14 bases from J, with 11 bases between. Here the CDR3 DNA reads TGTGCCTGGATACCTCCAGTGCTGTTTTTT. It encodes CAWIPPVLFF.

The rearrangement uses TRBV29-1 and TRBJ2-1; 14 nucleotides align to TRBD2. Germline lookup yields CDR1 SQVTM and CDR2 ANQGSEA. Unmatched junction bases numbered 6, after V lost 3 bases and J lost 8 bases. The CDR3 consists of 15 residues. CDR3 in amino acids: CSVEAGTSGSHEQFF. The CDR3 nucleotides read TGCAGCGTTGAGGCGGGGACTAGCGGGAGCCATGAGCAGTTCTTC.

This sequence joins TRBV7-9 and TRBJ2-5, with D possibly matching TRBD1 (7 bases). The CDR3 totals 16 residues. V lost 1 base to trimming and J lost 0 bases, with 12 bases between them. Germline V CDR1 and CDR2: SEHNR, FQNEAQ (reference sequence). CDR3 nucleotide sequence: TGTGCCAGCAGCTTAGGGAGGGACAGCCACCAAGAGACCCAGTACTTC. Translating gives CASSLGRDSHQETQYF.

This clone appeared once. This chain links TRBV11-2 with TRBJ2-2, with D perhaps TRBD1 (6 bases). The CDR3 extends over 15 amino acids. From germline, CDR1 is SGHAT and CDR2 FQNNGV. The germline V and J ends were trimmed by 4 bases and 6 bases, with 15 bases remaining between them. The CDR3 nucleotides read TGTGCCAGCAGCTACAACAGGGTCCCGGCCGGGGAGCTGTTTTTT. Its protein product is CASSYNRVPAGELFF.

The gene calls are TRBV7-9 and TRBJ2-3; possible D gene TRBD2, 5 bases. From germline, CDR1 is SEHNR and CDR2 FQNEAQ (reference sequence). The germline V and J ends were trimmed by 6 bases and 2 bases, with 9 bases remaining between them. This CDR3 has 13 amino acids. Written as DNA, the CDR3 is TGTGCCAGCAGATCCGGACTCACAGATACGCAGTATTTT. Amino acids: CASRSGLTDTQYF. The complete variable domain, with remaining parts taken from reference TRBV7-9 and TRBJ2-3, reads DTGVSQNPRHKITKRGQNVTFRCDPISEHNRLYWYRQTLGQGPEFLTYFQNEAQLEKSRLLSDRFSAERPKGSFSTLEIQRTEQGDSAMYLCASRSGLTDTQYFGPGTRLTVL.

The chain has TRBV7-6 and TRBJ2-1; 9 bases are shared with TRBD2. The CDR3 has 15 amino acids. Trimming took 4 bases from V and 4 from J; bases not matched to a gene: 5. Germline V gives CDR1 SGHVS, CDR2 FNYEAQ. In DNA, the CDR3 is TGTGCCAGCAGCTCGGGACTAGCAGATTACAATGAGCAGTTCTTC. This gives the protein CASSSGLADYNEQFF.

The J gene is TRBJ2-3, the V gene TRBV4-1, with a weak D call TRBD2 (5 bases). CDR1 and CDR2 (germline): MGHRA, YSYEKL. The CDR3 extends over 15 amino acids. With 3 bases removed from V and 4 bases from J, the gap between germline ends came to 14 bases. The CDR3 here is CASSHPNGVPDTQYF. The CDR3 DNA sequence: TGCGCCAGCAGCCACCCCAACGGGGTTCCAGATACGCAGTATTTT.

Here the CDR3 reads CASSPLTVGELFF. CDR3 nucleotides: TGTGCCAGCAGTCCACTGACAGTCGGGGAGCTGTTTTTT. The chain is built from TRBV27 and TRBJ2-2; maybe TRBD1 (5 bases). Trimming cost V 5 bases and J 7 bases, with 11 bases left between them. Germline values: CDR1 MNHEY, CDR2 SMNVEV (reference sequence). The CDR3 is made up of 13 amino acids.

The gene calls are TRBV6-7 and TRBJ2-3; D ambiguous. TRBV6-7 is an open reading frame, and its role is uncertain. V gave up 11 bases and J gave up 1 base, with 19 bases separating them. This CDR3 spans 15 amino acids. The CDR3 bases are TGTGCCTTCCCTTTCGGCGGCTCTTGCACAGATACGCAGTATTTT. This sequence encodes CAFPFGGSCTDTQYF.

The chain employs TRBV6-5 and TRBJ1-1, with 7 bases identical to TRBD1. Germline CDR1 and CDR2: MNHEY and SVGAGI. This CDR3 is built from 12 residues. J lost 11 bases, V lost 5 bases, and 8 bases had no gene match. The CDR3 sequence is CASSTRDSRAFF. DNA for the CDR3: TGTGCCAGCAGTACCCGGGACAGTAGGGCTTTCTTT.

The CDR3 coding sequence is TGTGCCAGTAGTATCCCGACAGGGGAAAACTATGGCTACACCTTC. Translating gives CASSIPTGENYGYTF. V and J are TRBV19 and TRBJ1-2, with 8 bases fitting TRBD1. V shed 3 bases and J 2 bases; nucleotides not matched to a gene: 5. Germline V gene data show CDR1 as LNHDA and CDR2 as SQIVND (reference sequence). The length of the CDR3 is 15 residues.

The genes are TRBV9 and TRBJ1-3; D is unresolved. Germline loops: CDR1 SGDLS, CDR2 YYNGEE. CDR3 length equals 11 residues. The ends were cut back, 2 bases at V and 7 bases at J, with 4 bases in the middle. Here the CDR3 DNA reads TGTGCCAGCAGCGTCAGGAACACCATATATTTT. Translated, it gives CASSVRNTIYF.

This clone was found many times. This chain links TRBV5-1 with TRBJ1-4; D gene unclear. Trimming took 2 bases from V and 4 from J, leaving 9 bases between them. The CDR3 has 14 residues. Germline V gene sequence: CDR1 SGHRS, CDR2 YFSETQ. The CDR3 sequence: CASSFQADNEKLFF. Here the CDR3 DNA reads TGCGCCAGCAGCTTTCAAGCGGATAATGAAAAACTGTTTTTT.

This chain connects TRBV10-3 to TRBJ1-4; D unresolved. Trimming pared 4 bases from V and 7 bases from J, leaving 19 bases between. The CDR3 consists of 16 residues. Germline V gene lookup returns CDR1 ENHRY and CDR2 SYGVKD. The CDR3: CAISGGLREYFEKLFF. In DNA form, the CDR3 reads TGTGCCATCAGTGGAGGACTAAGGGAATACTTTGAAAAACTGTTTTTT.

The chain is built from TRBV19 and TRBJ1-2; 10 nucleotides match TRBD1. This CDR3 region has 15 residues. V dropped 4 bases and J dropped 8; count of bases not matched to a gene: 10. Germline V gene sequence: CDR1 LNHDA, CDR2 SQIVND (reference sequence). CDR3 sequence reads: CASSKRQGADYGYTF. CDR3 bases: TGTGCCAGTAGTAAACGACAGGGGGCGGATTACGGCTACACCTTC.